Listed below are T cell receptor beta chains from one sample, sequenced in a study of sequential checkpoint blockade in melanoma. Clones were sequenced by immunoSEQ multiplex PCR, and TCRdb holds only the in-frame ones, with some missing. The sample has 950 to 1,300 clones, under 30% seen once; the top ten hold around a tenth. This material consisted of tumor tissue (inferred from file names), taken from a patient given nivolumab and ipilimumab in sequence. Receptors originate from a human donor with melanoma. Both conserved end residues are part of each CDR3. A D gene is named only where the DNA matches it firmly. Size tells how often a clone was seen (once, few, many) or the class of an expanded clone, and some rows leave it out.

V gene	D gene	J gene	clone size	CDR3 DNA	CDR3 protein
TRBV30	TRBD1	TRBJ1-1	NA	TGTGCCTGCAGTCGACAGGGGGCTGAAGCTTTCTTT	CACSRQGAEAFF
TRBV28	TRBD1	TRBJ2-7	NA	TGTGCCAGCAGTAGACAGGGGGCCTCGCCCTACGAGCAGTACTTC	CASSRQGASPYEQYF
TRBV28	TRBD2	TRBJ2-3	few	TGTGCCAGCAGTAAGACTAGCGGGTTAACAGATACGCAGTATTTT	CASSKTSGLTDTQYF
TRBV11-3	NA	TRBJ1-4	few	TGTGCCAGCAGCCACCGACAAGGCCCCGGGGAAAAACTGTTTTTT	CASSHRQGPGEKLFF
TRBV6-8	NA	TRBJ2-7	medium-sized	TGTGCCAGCAGTTACAGGGAGGCCGAGCAGTACTTC	CASSYREAEQYF
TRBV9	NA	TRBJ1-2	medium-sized	TGTGCCGGAAATGGGGAGGGGTATGGCTACACCTTC	CAGNGEGYGYTF
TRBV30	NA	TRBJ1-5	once	TGTGCCTGGGGGGACAACAATCAGCCCCAGCATTTT	CAWGDNNQPQHF
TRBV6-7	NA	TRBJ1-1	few	TGTGCCAGCAGTCCCCGGGGGGAGGCTTTCTTT	CASSPRGEAFF
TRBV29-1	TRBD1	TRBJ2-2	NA	TGCAGCGTTTCCCAGACAGGGGGGGAGCTGTTTTTT	CSVSQTGGELFF
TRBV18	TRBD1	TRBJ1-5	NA	TGTGCCAGCTCACCCCAGGGGGCGGGGTACAATCAGCCCCAGCATTTT	CASSPQGAGYNQPQHF
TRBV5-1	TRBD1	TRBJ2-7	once	TGCGCCAGCAGCTACAGGACAGGGGCCTCCTACGAGCAGTACTTC	CASSYRTGASYEQYF
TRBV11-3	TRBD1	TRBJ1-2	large	TGTGCCAGCAACCACGGACAGGGGATGAACTATGGCTACACCTTC	CASNHGQGMNYGYTF
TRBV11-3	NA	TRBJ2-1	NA	TGTGCCAGCAGCTTGGAGGGACAGACTTACAATGAGCAGTTCTTC	CASSLEGQTYNEQFF
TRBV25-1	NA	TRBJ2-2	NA	TGTGCCAGCAGTAGGGGCAACACCGGGGAGCTGTTTTTT	CASSRGNTGELFF
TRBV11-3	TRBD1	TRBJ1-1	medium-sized	TGTGCCAGCAGCTTAGTTCCAGGGGGCACTGAAGCTTTCTTT	CASSLVPGGTEAFF
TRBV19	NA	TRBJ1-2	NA	TGTGCCAGCACACTACCGGGACTCTATGGCTACACCTTC	CASTLPGLYGYTF
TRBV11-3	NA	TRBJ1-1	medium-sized	TGTGCCAGCAGCTTCGGGTTCACGAACACTGAAGCTTTCTTT	CASSFGFTNTEAFF
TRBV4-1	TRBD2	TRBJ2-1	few	TGCGCCAGCAGCCTTGGGACTAGCGGGGCCTACAATGAGCAGTTCTTC	CASSLGTSGAYNEQFF
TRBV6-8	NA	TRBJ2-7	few	TGTGCCAGCAGTTACGGGGTAACCGAGCAGTACTTC	CASSYGVTEQYF
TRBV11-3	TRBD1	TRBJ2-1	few	TGTGCCAGCAGCACCCGGACAGGGGGCAATGAGCAGTTCTTC	CASSTRTGGNEQFF
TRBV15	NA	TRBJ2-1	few	TGTGCCACCAGCAGAGATCTAGGGCGCTACAATGAGCAGTTCTTC	CATSRDLGRYNEQFF
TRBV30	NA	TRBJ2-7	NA	TGTGCCTGGAGTGTGGGGGTATACGAGCAGTACTTC	CAWSVGVYEQYF
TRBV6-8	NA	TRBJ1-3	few	TGTGCCAGCAGTACGCCTGGGACGGCTGGAAACACCATATATTTT	CASSTPGTAGNTIYF
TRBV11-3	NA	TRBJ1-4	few	TGTGCCAGCAGCTTTGCGGGCGGGCAGGGTGATGAAAAACTGTTTTTT	CASSFAGGQGDEKLFF
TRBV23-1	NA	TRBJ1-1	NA	TGCGCCAGCAGCCAAATCTGGTCGGAAAAGAACACTGAAGCTTTCTTT	CASSQIWSEKNTEAFF
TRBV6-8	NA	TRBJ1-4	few	TGTGCCAGCGCTAACAAACAGGGAAGAAATGAAAAACTGTTTTTT	CASANKQGRNEKLFF
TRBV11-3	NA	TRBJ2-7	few	TGTGCCAGCAGCTCACAGGTTTCTAGGAACGAGCAGTACTTC	CASSSQVSRNEQYF
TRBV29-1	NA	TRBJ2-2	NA	TGCAGCGGGGGCTTGAGGACCGGGGAGCTGTTTTTT	CSGGLRTGELFF
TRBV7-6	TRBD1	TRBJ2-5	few	TGTGCCAGCAGCTCGATCCGGGACAGCAACCAAGAGACCCAGTACTTC	CASSSIRDSNQETQYF
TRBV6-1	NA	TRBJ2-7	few	TGTGCCAGCAGTGAAGATGTAGCACGGGACGAGCAGTACTTC	CASSEDVARDEQYF
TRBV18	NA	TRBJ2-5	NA	TGTGCCAGCTCGCCATCGACCAAAGAGACCCAGTACTTC	CASSPSTKETQYF
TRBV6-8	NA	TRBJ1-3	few	TGTCAGGTTACAGCCTCTGGAAACACCATATATTTT	CQVTASGNTIYF
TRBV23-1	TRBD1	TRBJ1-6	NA	TGCGCCAGCAGCCCCCGGGACAGGGTTAATTCACCCCTCCACTTT	CASSPRDRVNSPLHF
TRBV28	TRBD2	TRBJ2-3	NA	TGTGCCAGCAGTTTCCTAGCGGGCACAGATACGCAGTATTTT	CASSFLAGTDTQYF
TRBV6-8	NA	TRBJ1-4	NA	TGTGCCAGCAGTGACCCCGCAGGGCACGAAAAACTGTTTTTT	CASSDPAGHEKLFF
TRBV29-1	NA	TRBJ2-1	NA	TGCAGCGTTAAGAGCCAGGGGCCCCTAGGTGAGCAGTTCTTC	CSVKSQGPLGEQFF
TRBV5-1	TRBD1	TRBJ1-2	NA	TGCGCCAGCAGCTTGGGGGACAGGGGATCTAACTATGGCTACACCTTC	CASSLGDRGSNYGYTF
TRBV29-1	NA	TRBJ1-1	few	TGCAGCGTTCAGTATAGTCGGGTTTTGACTGAAGCTTTCTTT	CSVQYSRVLTEAFF
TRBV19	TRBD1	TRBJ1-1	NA	TGTGCCAGTAGTCAAGGGACAGTCAACACTGAAGCTTTCTTT	CASSQGTVNTEAFF
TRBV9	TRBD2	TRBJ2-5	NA	TGTGCCAGCAGTTCCGGGACTATCGAAGAGACCCAGTACTTC	CASSSGTIEETQYF
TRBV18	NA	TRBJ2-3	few	TGTGCCAGCTCACCGCCACCCCCCTACAGGGTTGAAGTAGGAGATACGCAGTATTTT	CASSPPPPYRVEVGDTQYF
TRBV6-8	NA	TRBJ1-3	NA	TGTGCCAGCAGTTCCCGGGACACCCTACGGGGAAACACCATATATTTT	CASSSRDTLRGNTIYF
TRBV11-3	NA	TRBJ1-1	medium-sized	TGTGCCAGCAGCCCCTCCTCTGGCACTAACACTGAAGCTTTCTTT	CASSPSSGTNTEAFF
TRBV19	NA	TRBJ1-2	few	TGTGCCAGTAGTATCGGTCTGGTATCCGGGGAAGGCTACACCTTC	CASSIGLVSGEGYTF
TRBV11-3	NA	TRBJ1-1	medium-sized	TGTGCCAGCAGCTTGGTGGCAGGGGTTACTGAAGCTTTCTTT	CASSLVAGVTEAFF
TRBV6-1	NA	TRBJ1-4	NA	TGTGCCAGCAGTGAAGCCCCCGGTCCCACTAATGAAAAACTGTTTTTT	CASSEAPGPTNEKLFF
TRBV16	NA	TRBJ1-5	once	TGTGCCAGCAGCGGGCAGGCCAATCAGCCCCAGCATTTT	CASSGQANQPQHF
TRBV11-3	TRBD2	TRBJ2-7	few	TGTGCCAGCACCACCGGACTAGCGGGGTCCTACGAGCAGTACTTC	CASTTGLAGSYEQYF
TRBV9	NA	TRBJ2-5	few	TGTGCCAGCAGCGTAGCGGGGACCCACCAAGAGACCCAGTACTTC	CASSVAGTHQETQYF
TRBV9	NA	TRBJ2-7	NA	TGTGCCAGCAGTGACGGGACATTCAACTACGAGCAGTGCTTC	CASSDGTFNYEQCF
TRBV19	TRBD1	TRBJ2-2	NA	TGTGCCAGTAGGGACAGGGGCTCGAACACCGGGGAGCTGTTTTTT	CASRDRGSNTGELFF
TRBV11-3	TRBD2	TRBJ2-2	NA	TGTGCCAGCAGCGCGGGGACTAGCCCAGGGGGGCTGTTTTTT	CASSAGTSPGGLFF
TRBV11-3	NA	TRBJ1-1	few	TGTGCCAGCAGCTCATTTTCAGGGAGCACTGAAGCTTTCTTT	CASSSFSGSTEAFF
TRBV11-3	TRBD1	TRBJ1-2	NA	TGTGCCAGCAGCTTAGACCTGGACAGGGTCGTCTATGGCTACACCTTC	CASSLDLDRVVYGYTF
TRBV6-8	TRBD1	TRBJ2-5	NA	TGTGCCAGCAGAGGGGACAGCGTTGGAGAGACCCAGTACTTC	CASRGDSVGETQYF